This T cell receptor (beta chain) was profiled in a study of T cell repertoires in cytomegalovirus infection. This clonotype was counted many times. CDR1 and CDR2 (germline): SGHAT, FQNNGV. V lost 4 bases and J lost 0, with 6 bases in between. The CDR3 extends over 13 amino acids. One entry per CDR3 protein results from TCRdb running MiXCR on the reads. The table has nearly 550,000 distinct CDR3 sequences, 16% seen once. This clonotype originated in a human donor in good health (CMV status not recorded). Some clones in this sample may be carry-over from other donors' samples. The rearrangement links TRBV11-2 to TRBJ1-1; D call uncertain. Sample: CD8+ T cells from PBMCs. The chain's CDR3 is CASSYGLNTEAFF. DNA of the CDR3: TGTGCCAGCAGCTACGGATTGAACACTGAAGCTTTCTTT.